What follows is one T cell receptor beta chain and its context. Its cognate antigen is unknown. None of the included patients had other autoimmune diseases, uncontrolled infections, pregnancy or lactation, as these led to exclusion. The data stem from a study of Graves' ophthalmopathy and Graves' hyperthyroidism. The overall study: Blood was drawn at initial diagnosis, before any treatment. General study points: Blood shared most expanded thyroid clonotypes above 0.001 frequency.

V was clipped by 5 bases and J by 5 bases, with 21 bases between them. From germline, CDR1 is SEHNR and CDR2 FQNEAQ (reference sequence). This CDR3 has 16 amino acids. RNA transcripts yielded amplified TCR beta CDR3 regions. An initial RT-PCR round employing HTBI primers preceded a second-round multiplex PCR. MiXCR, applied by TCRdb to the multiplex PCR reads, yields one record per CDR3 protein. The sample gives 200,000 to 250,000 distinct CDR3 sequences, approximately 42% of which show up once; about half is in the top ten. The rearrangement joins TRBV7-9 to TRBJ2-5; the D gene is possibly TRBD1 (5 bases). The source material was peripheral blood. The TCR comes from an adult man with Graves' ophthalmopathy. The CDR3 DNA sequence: TGTGCCAGCAGCCCCGCCGTGACAGCGTTAGTGGAGACCCAGTACTTC. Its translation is CASSPAVTALVETQYF. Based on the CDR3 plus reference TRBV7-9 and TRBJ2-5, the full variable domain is DTGVSQNPRHKITKRGQNVTFRCDPISEHNRLYWYRQTLGQGPEFLTYFQNEAQLEKSRLLSDRFSAERPKGSFSTLEIQRTEQGDSAMYLCASSPAVTALVETQYFGPGTRLLVL.